This TCR beta chain was recorded in a study of Graves' ophthalmopathy and Graves' hyperthyroidism. Orbital computed tomography and thyroid ultrasound, along with TRAb, serum thyroxine and clinical symptoms, underpinned diagnosis. Scientists amplified the TCR beta CDR3 regions from RNA transcripts. RT-PCR was first run with HTBI primers, then multiplex PCR in a second round. TCRdb itself ran the multiplex PCR reads through MiXCR, one entry per CDR3 protein. The table lists hundreds of thousands of distinct CDR3 sequences, about 21% of them singletons. Findings of the study overall: Appearing in blood as well were most expanded thyroid clonotypes above 0.001 frequency.

The CDR3 is 14 residues long. Trimming pared 6 bases from V and 5 bases from J, leaving 16 bases between. Per the germline V gene, CDR1 is LGHNT and CDR2 is FRNRAP. On this clonotype: Its antigen is as yet unknown.

This chain uses TRBV12-5 with TRBJ2-5, with D perhaps matching TRBD1 (6 bases). The material sequenced was peripheral blood. The TCR was taken from a woman aged 18-29 years with stable Graves' hyperthyroidism. The CDR3 sequence: CASGPDRTVETQYF. CDR3 bases: TGTGCTAGTGGACCCGATCGGACAGTCGAGACCCAGTACTTC.